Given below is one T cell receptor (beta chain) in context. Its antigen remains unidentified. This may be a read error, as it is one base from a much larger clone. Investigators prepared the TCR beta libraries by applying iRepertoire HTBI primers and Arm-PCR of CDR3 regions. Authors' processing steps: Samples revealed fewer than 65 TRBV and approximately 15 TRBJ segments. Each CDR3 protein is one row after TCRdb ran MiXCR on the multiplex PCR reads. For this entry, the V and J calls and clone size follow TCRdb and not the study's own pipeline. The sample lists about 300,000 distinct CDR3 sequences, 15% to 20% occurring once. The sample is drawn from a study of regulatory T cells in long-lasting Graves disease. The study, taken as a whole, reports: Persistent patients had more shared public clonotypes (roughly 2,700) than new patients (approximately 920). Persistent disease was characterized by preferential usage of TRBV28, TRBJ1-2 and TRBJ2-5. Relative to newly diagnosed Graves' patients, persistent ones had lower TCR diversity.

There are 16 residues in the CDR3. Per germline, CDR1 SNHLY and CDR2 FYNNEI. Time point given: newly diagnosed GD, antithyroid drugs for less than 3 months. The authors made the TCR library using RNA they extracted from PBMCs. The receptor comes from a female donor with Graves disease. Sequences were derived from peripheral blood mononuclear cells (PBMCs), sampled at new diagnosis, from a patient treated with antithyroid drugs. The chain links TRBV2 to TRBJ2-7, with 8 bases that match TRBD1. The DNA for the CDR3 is TGTGCCAGCAGTCCCAGGACAGGGTCCCGGAGCTACGAGCGGTACTTC. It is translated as CASSPRTGSRSYERYF.